This TCR beta chain derives from a study of T cells in Graves' hyperthyroidism and ophthalmopathy (dated by TCRdb to about 2019). In terms of the full investigation: Peripheral blood samples were taken at the time of initial diagnosis, prior to any treatment. To identify TCR V-J signatures that set the groups apart, the researchers used a discovery cohort of approximately 98 patients, made up of 43 with Graves' ophthalmopathy and about 60 with stable Graves' hyperthyroidism. An independent validation cohort of under 20 hyperthyroidism patients and about 16 patients who later progressed to ophthalmopathy tested prospective prediction of ophthalmopathy. For training and testing, the roughly 100 patients in the discovery cohort were randomly divided in a 7:3 ratio. In several Graves' hyperthyroidism patients, the study also compared T-cell repertoires from thyroid tissue with T-cell repertoires from blood. Once sampling was done, hyperthyroidism patients were given methimazole at a starting dose of 30 mg daily, whereas ophthalmopathy patients were given high-dose intravenous methylprednisolone. The paper describes TCR Vbeta CDR3 sequencing of 140 or so peripheral blood samples, made up of 40 to 45 ophthalmopathy patients, 70 to 75 hyperthyroidism patients and 17 progressor patients.

The paper's findings and limits, for the study overall: A model built on a 13 V-J signature distinguished ophthalmopathy from stable hyperthyroidism, reaching around 90% sensitivity and about 81% specificity in cross-validation and 80%/75% in testing. During validation, the model predicted progression to ophthalmopathy a median of roughly 7.1 months ahead of onset, with almost 71% sensitivity and 72.22% specificity. Blood samples also contained most of the expanded thyroid clonotypes (frequency above 0.001), which suggests that blood repertoires may reflect thyroid immune responses. Sample size was not statistically predetermined, and investigators were not blinded to group allocation.

Amplification of TCR beta CDR3 regions was carried out from RNA transcripts. The first round of RT-PCR for the TCR CDR3 was performed with the HTBI primer set and the Qiagen OneStep RT-PCR kit. The libraries were constructed in a second round of multiplex PCR and then size-selected and purified. The libraries were sequenced on an Illumina HiSeq2000 using paired-end 100 bp reads. The study's own analysis went as follows. SOAPnuke was used to process the raw data, removing reads that contained adapters or uncalled bases, had a mean Phred below 15, or lacked an exact match to the constant primer or identifier. COPE v1.2.5 was used to merge the high-quality paired reads, and each unique nucleotide sequence was defined as a clonotype. MiTCR v1.1 was used to align clonotypes to the IMGT TRBV, TRBD and TRBJ reference segments. Only V-J combinations with frequency above 0.0001, covering 99% to 99.2% of repertoires, were analysed. A TCS score was defined as the ratio of F50 (clonal expansion) to E x V (chaos), with BLOSUM62-based TCRdist applied between CDR3 peptides within each V-J. Welch's t-statistics and random forest reduced 450 to 600 V-J features to 13, which were used in a naive Bayes classifier (R e1071). The public sequencing data were trimmed at Q25 with fastp and processed into clonotypes with MiXCR by TCRdb, which kept only in-frame beta chains. Rows matching on CDR3 protein sequence are summarized as one entry with the most common DNA and genes. The V and J calls come from TCRdb's annotation, not from the publication. Present in this sample are almost 600,000 distinct CDR3 sequences, 11% to 15% of which were seen just once. The ten largest make up under 7% of the sample.

Hyperthyroidism patients were newly diagnosed, with disease duration under 2 months, and aged 18 to 65 years. Exclusion was applied to patients with uncontrolled infections, other autoimmune diseases, pregnancy or lactation. Clinical symptoms, serum thyroxine and TRAb, thyroid ultrasound, and orbital computed tomography formed the basis for the diagnoses. For progressor patients, blood was drawn at the first diagnosis of hyperthyroidism, before any ophthalmopathy symptoms had appeared. PBMCs were separated from approximately 9.9 ml of fresh peripheral blood using Ficoll-Paque density gradient centrifugation. Progressor patients were defined as those initially diagnosed with Graves' hyperthyroidism in whom ophthalmopathy developed during follow-up. Trizol reagent was used to extract total RNA, and RNA quality was then checked on an Agilent 2100 Bioanalyzer. This clonotype has just a few counts. It lacks a known antigen. No base qualities exist here, and no much larger clone lies one base off it.

The CDR3 has 16 amino acids, counting the end cysteine and phenylalanine. Just the 48-base CDR3 DNA is kept, in frame starting at base 1. V is clipped by 0 bases and J by 3 bases, and the sequence between their germline boundaries is 15 bases long. The germline V gene (reference sequence) yields LNHDA for CDR1 and SQIVND for CDR2. This receptor chain uses TRBV19 and TRBJ2-7; a weak D assignment points to TRBD2 (6 bases agree). This TCR came from a woman aged 25 to 39 with Graves' hyperthyroidism that later progressed to Graves' ophthalmopathy. Sequenced sample: blood. Here is the DNA: TGTGCCAGTAGTATAGATGCAGGACTAAGTAACTACGAGCAGTACTTC. This sequence encodes CASSIDAGLSNYEQYF.